One sample yielded the 32 T cell receptor beta chains listed below, sequenced in a study of CD4 T cells in relation to SARS-CoV-2 and coronaviruses. Their cognate antigens are unknown. Unexposed donor CD4+ T cells date from about 2010-2019, before the COVID-19 pandemic. Isolation of CD4+ T cells took place after roughly nine days in culture. Libraries were prepared by immunoSEQ multiplex PCR; TCRdb keeps only in-frame clonotypes and omits some of them. This sample has tens of thousands of clones, with roughly 74% found just once. Material: CD4+ T cells from PBMCs, cultured in vitro. These receptors came from a human donor in good health.

This sequence joins TRBV5-6 and TRBJ1-4, with unresolved D. The germline gives CDR1 SGHDT, CDR2 YYEEEE. Trimming removed 3 bases at V and 8 bases at J, with 17 bases between. The CDR3 is 15 amino acids. The CDR3 bases are TGTGCCAGCAGCTCGCTGGGAGGAGGAGAAGAAAAACTGTTTTTT. It is translated as CASSSLGGGEEKLFF.

The chain uses TRBV4-2 and TRBJ1-5; D perhaps matches TRBD1 (6 bases). V shed 0 bases and J shed 6 bases, with 12 bases lying between them. The CDR3 has 15 amino acids. Germline CDR1 reads LGHNA; CDR2 reads YNFKEQ. The CDR3 nucleotides are TGTGCCAGCAGCCAAGATCTGACAGGCGCTCAGCCCCAGCATTTT. As protein: CASSQDLTGAQPQHF.

The chain couples TRBV14 to TRBJ2-3, with D possibly being TRBD2 (5 bases). The germline CDR1 and CDR2 sequences are SGHDN and FVKESK. Trimming pared 2 bases from V and 8 bases from J, leaving 8 bases between. This CDR3 comprises 12 residues. CDR3 nucleotides: TGTGCCAGCAGCCAAATTGAGGGTACGCAGTATTTT. This codes for CASSQIEGTQYF.

The chain joins TRBV5-6 to TRBJ1-5, with D possibly TRBD1 on 6 matching bases. V lost 0 bases to trimming and J lost 0 bases, with 10 bases between them. Germline CDR1 and CDR2: SGHDT and YYEEEE. This CDR3 has 16 amino acids. CDR3: CASSLGTEISNQPQHF. CDR3 DNA: TGTGCCAGCAGCTTGGGGACAGAGATTAGCAATCAGCCCCAGCATTTT. Complete variable domain (other parts from reference TRBV5-6 and TRBJ1-5): DAGVTQSPTHLIKTRGQQVTLRCSPKSGHDTVSWYQQALGQGPQFIFQYYEEEERQRGNFPDRFSGHQFPNYSSELNVNALLLGDSALYLCASSLGTEISNQPQHFGDGTRLSIL.

This chain uses TRBV7-2 with TRBJ2-5; 9 bases map to TRBD1. The CDR3 sequence is 13 residues long. V gave up 1 base and J gave up 9 bases; unmatched junction bases: 3. Germline CDR1 and CDR2: SGHTA and FQGNSA. The DNA of the CDR3 is TGTGCCAGCAGCTTAGTGGACAGGGGACCCCAGTACTTC. This sequence encodes CASSLVDRGPQYF. The variable domain in full, completed from reference TRBV7-2 and TRBJ2-5, reads GAGVSQSPSNKVTEKGKDVELRCDPISGHTALYWYRQSLGQGLEFLIYFQGNSAPDKSGLPSDRFSAERTGGSVSTLTIQRTQQEDSAVYLCASSLVDRGPQYFGPGTRLLVL.

This clone was observed a few times. J is TRBJ2-7 and V is TRBV30; 7 bases map to TRBD1. CDR1 GTSNPN and CDR2 SVGIG come from the germline V gene (reference sequence). The trim removed 1 base at V and 3 bases at J, leaving 3 bases unmatched. The CDR3 contains 13 residues. The CDR3 sequence: CAWSAGQVYEQYF. The CDR3 coding sequence is TGTGCCTGGAGTGCTGGACAGGTCTACGAGCAGTACTTC.

V and J are TRBV5-1 and TRBJ1-2; weak D call: TRBD1 (5 bases). Looked up from germline, CDR1 is SGHRS and CDR2 is YFSETQ. This CDR3 is 12 amino acids long. V gave up 5 bases and J gave up 11 bases, with 16 bases separating them. CDR3 in amino acids: CASSVDSQRYTF. The DNA of the CDR3 is TGCGCCAGCAGTGTCGACAGCCAAAGGTACACCTTC.

This chain joins TRBV18 and TRBJ2-1, with D perhaps matching TRBD1 or TRBD2 (6 bases each). V was trimmed by 6 bases and J by 0 bases, leaving 12 bases between them. This CDR3 comprises 15 residues. The germline gives CDR1 KGHSH, CDR2 LQKENI. The CDR3: CASSLGGGSYNEQFF. CDR3 DNA: TGTGCCAGCTCCCTCGGAGGGGGCTCCTACAATGAGCAGTTCTTC. Filled out from reference TRBV18 and TRBJ2-1, the complete variable domain reads NAGVMQNPRHLVRRRGQEARLRCSPMKGHSHVYWYRQLPEEGLKFMVYLQKENIIDESGMPKERFSAEFPKEGPSILRIQQVVRGDSAAYFCASSLGGGSYNEQFFGPGTRLTVL.

This chain joins TRBV28 and TRBJ1-2, with TRBD1 matching over 7 bases. This CDR3 has 15 amino acids. Germline V CDR1 and CDR2: MDHEN, SYDVKM. The J segment lost 2 bases and the V segment lost 6 bases, leaving 9 bases of the junction unmatched. The CDR3 sequence: CASREPTGSNYGYTF. CDR3 in DNA: TGTGCCAGCAGAGAACCGACAGGGAGCAACTATGGCTACACCTTC.

This clone was detected a few times. This chain connects TRBV19 to TRBJ2-1; D is perhaps TRBD2 (6 bases). From germline, CDR1 is LNHDA and CDR2 SQIVND (reference sequence). The CDR3 runs to 14 residues. V was cut by 3 bases and J by 10 bases, with 16 bases left in between. CDR3 amino acids: CASSMGGHGGEQFF. DNA for the CDR3: TGTGCCAGTAGTATGGGAGGACATGGAGGAGAGCAGTTCTTC.

The sample holds one count of this clone. The V gene is TRBV28, the J gene TRBJ1-2; D gene ambiguous. The V gene's germline CDR1 is MDHEN and CDR2 SYDVKM. The germline V and J ends were trimmed by 5 bases and 8 bases, with 18 bases remaining between them. The CDR3 is 14 amino acids. The CDR3 here is CASSLWAPAGGYTF. CDR3 DNA: TGTGCCAGCAGTCTTTGGGCCCCCGCGGGCGGCTACACCTTC.

The V call is TRBV28, the J call TRBJ2-5; D unresolved. The CDR3 length is 13 residues. Per the germline V gene, CDR1 is MDHEN and CDR2 is SYDVKM. The germline V and J ends were trimmed by 1 base and 2 bases, with 5 bases remaining between them. Written as DNA, the CDR3 is TGTGCCAGCAGTTTATCCGGACAAGAGACCCAGTACTTC. Translating it yields CASSLSGQETQYF.

The chain carries TRBV2 and TRBJ2-1; D perhaps matches TRBD2 (5 bases). Germline CDR1 is SNHLY and CDR2 is FYNNEI. With 8 bases removed from V and 8 bases from J, the gap between germline ends came to 16 bases. The CDR3 extends over 13 amino acids. The CDR3, as DNA: TGTGCCAGCGTTCTCGGGGTTTCCGATGAGCAGTTCTTC. Translated, it gives CASVLGVSDEQFF.

The chain joins TRBV11-2 to TRBJ1-1, with D hard to call. Germline CDR1 and CDR2: SGHAT and FQNNGV. V lost 6 bases and J lost 7, with 15 bases in between. The CDR3 spans 13 residues. The CDR3 DNA sequence: TGTGCCAGCAGTCAGAGACGGGATCTTGAAGCTTTCTTT. Translating gives CASSQRRDLEAFF. The entire variable domain, with the rest obtained from reference TRBV11-2 and TRBJ1-1, is as follows: EAGVAQSPRYKIIEKRQSVAFWCNPISGHATLYWYQQILGQGPKLLIQFQNNGVVDDSQLPKDRFSAERLKGVDSTLKIQPAKLEDSAVYLCASSQRRDLEAFFGQGTRLTVV.

The rearrangement joins TRBV24-1 to TRBJ2-7; D is ambiguous. V lost 3 bases and J 6 bases, leaving 11 bases between the germline ends. From germline, CDR1 is KGHDR and CDR2 SFDVKD. The CDR3 has 13 residues. CDR3 nucleotides: TGTGCCACCAGTGATCCACAGAGAACCGAGCAGTACTTC. Its translation is CATSDPQRTEQYF.

V is TRBV28 and J is TRBJ2-7; 8 bases fit TRBD2. V shed 2 bases and J 4 bases; nucleotides not matched to a gene: 19. CDR3 length equals 19 residues. Germline CDR1 reads MDHEN; CDR2 reads SYDVKM. The CDR3 sequence is CASSLALSPRGANRYEQYF. CDR3 bases: TGTGCCAGCAGTTTAGCCCTCTCTCCGCGGGGGGCGAATCGGTACGAGCAGTACTTC.

The rearrangement links TRBV9 to TRBJ2-3; D not certain. This CDR3 is built from 13 residues. Germline CDR1 is SGDLS and CDR2 is YYNGEE. Trimming took 0 bases from V and 2 from J, leaving 4 bases between them. For the CDR3, the DNA is TGTGCCAGCAGCGTAGGGGTCACAGATACGCAGTATTTT. Translation: CASSVGVTDTQYF.

The gene calls are TRBV3-1 (or the pseudogene TRBV3-2) and TRBJ1-2; TRBD1 might be the D (5 bases). The V gene lost 4 bases and the J gene lost 4 bases, with 16 bases spanning the gap. Germline-derived CDR1 and CDR2 are LGHDT and YNNKEL (reference sequence). The CDR3 covers 15 residues. CDR3: CASSPALGGTYGYTF. CDR3 DNA sequence: TGTGCCAGCAGCCCTGCCCTTGGGGGTACCTATGGCTACACCTTC.

This clone was recorded once. J is TRBJ1-1 and V is TRBV18; 11 bases are a match to TRBD1. V lost 4 bases to trimming and J lost 1 base; unmatched junction nucleotides: 11. The CDR3 is 18 residues long. Germline loops: CDR1 KGHSH, CDR2 LQKENI. The DNA for the CDR3 is TGTGCCAGCTCACTACAGGACAGGGGGCTGCGTAGGAACACTGAAGCTTTCTTT. It specifies CASSLQDRGLRRNTEAFF.

This sequence joins TRBV24-1 and TRBJ2-7; D unresolved. This CDR3 is 14 amino acids long. Germline CDR1 reads KGHDR; CDR2 reads SFDVKD. V lost 2 bases to trimming and J lost 3 bases, with 10 bases between them. CDR3 DNA: TGTGCCACCAGTGATTCTCGGCTTTACTACGAGCAGTACTTC. Protein product: CATSDSRLYYEQYF.

The rearrangement uses TRBV21-1 and TRBJ1-6. TRBV21-1 is given as a pseudogene. The CDR3 is 13 amino acids. The CDR3 DNA is TGTGCCAGCAGCTCCGGGGGTTTTTCACCCCTCCACTTT. Translated, it gives CASSSGGFSPLHF.

This sequence joins TRBV3-1 (or the pseudogene TRBV3-2) and TRBJ1-2; D unresolved. Germline V gene sequence: CDR1 LGHDT, CDR2 YNNKEL (reference sequence). CDR3 length: 15 residues. V was trimmed by 0 bases and J by 3 bases, leaving 11 bases between them. CDR3 loop: CASSQDSGSHYGYTF. Written as DNA, the CDR3 is TGTGCCAGCAGCCAAGATAGCGGCAGCCACTATGGCTACACCTTC.

This clone was recorded once. This chain connects TRBV18 to TRBJ1-2; D remains unclear. V dropped 2 bases and J dropped 4 bases, with 8 bases sitting between them. This CDR3 spans 13 amino acids. The germline gives CDR1 KGHSH, CDR2 LQKENI. CDR3 residues: CASSPALGYGYTF. The CDR3 bases are TGTGCCAGCTCACCAGCACTGGGCTATGGCTACACCTTC.

The chain recombines TRBV7-2 with TRBJ2-7; D gene ambiguous. CDR1 is SGHTA and CDR2 is FQGNSA in the germline V gene. This CDR3 spans 14 amino acids. V lost 0 bases and J 5 bases, leaving 11 bases between the germline ends. In DNA, the CDR3 is TGTGCCAGCAGCTTAGCCTGGGTATCAGACGAGCAGTACTTC. It encodes CASSLAWVSDEQYF.

V usage is TRBV24-1 and J usage is TRBJ2-1, with 11 bases lining up with TRBD2. Per the germline V gene, CDR1 is KGHDR and CDR2 is SFDVKD. The ends lost 4 bases at V and 5 bases at J; junction bases unmatched: 6. The CDR3 spans 16 residues. The CDR3 nucleotides are TGTGCCACCAGTGACCAGACTAGCGGGGTTAACAATGAGCAGTTCTTC. It yields the protein CATSDQTSGVNNEQFF.

The chain employs TRBV11-2 and TRBJ2-3, with 8 bases that match TRBD1. The V gene's germline CDR1 is SGHAT and CDR2 FQNNGV. V was pared by 2 bases and J by 0 bases, with 13 bases of the junction left unmatched. The CDR3 consists of 19 residues. The CDR3 loop reads CASSLRKIGTGISTDTQYF. The DNA for the CDR3 is TGTGCCAGCAGCTTAAGAAAGATCGGGACAGGCATAAGCACAGATACGCAGTATTTT.

The chain employs TRBV7-2 and TRBJ2-5; the D gene is possibly TRBD1 (5 bases). Per the germline V gene, CDR1 is SGHTA and CDR2 is FQGNSA. Trimming cost V 6 bases and J 5 bases, with 19 bases left between them. This CDR3 is 15 amino acids long. The CDR3 protein is CASSPETVLRETQYF. The CDR3 DNA reads as TGTGCCAGCAGTCCAGAGACAGTCCTCCGGGAGACCCAGTACTTC. Using reference TRBV7-2 and TRBJ2-5 for the parts outside the CDR3, the full variable domain is GAGVSQSPSNKVTEKGKDVELRCDPISGHTALYWYRQSLGQGLEFLIYFQGNSAPDKSGLPSDRFSAERTGGSVSTLTIQRTQQEDSAVYLCASSPETVLRETQYFGPGTRLLVL.

The rearrangement joins TRBV12-5 to TRBJ2-1, with 12 bases fitting TRBD1. CDR3 size: 15 residues. Looked up from germline, CDR1 is LGHNT and CDR2 is FRNRAP. J lost 7 bases, V lost 5 bases, and 6 bases had no gene match. This CDR3 reads CASGLGQGALNEQFF. CDR3 DNA sequence: TGTGCTAGTGGTCTGGGACAGGGGGCTTTGAATGAGCAGTTCTTC.

This sequence joins TRBV3-1 (or the pseudogene TRBV3-2) and TRBJ1-1; D may be TRBD1 (5 bases). V lost 4 bases, J lost 5 bases, and 17 bases lay in between. The CDR3 covers 15 residues. The germline V gene encodes CDR1 LGHDT and CDR2 YNNKEL (reference sequence). The chain's CDR3 is CASSPSGGVRTEAFF. As DNA, the CDR3 is TGTGCCAGCAGCCCATCGGGGGGGGTGAGGACTGAAGCTTTCTTT.

This clone was counted a single time. This chain connects TRBV4-1 to TRBJ1-6; 7 nucleotides agree with TRBD1. J was trimmed by 8 bases and V by 3 bases; bases with no gene match: 13. This CDR3 is 17 amino acids long. Germline V gene sequence: CDR1 MGHRA, CDR2 YSYEKL. The CDR3 region has the DNA TGCGCCAGCAGCCAGGGTTCGAAGGGGGCGGAATATTCACCCCTCCACTTT. This encodes CASSQGSKGAEYSPLHF.

The chain carries TRBV2 and TRBJ1-1, with D uncertain. Germline CDR1 SNHLY, CDR2 FYNNEI. The ends were cut back, 2 bases at V and 6 bases at J, with 16 bases in the middle. The CDR3 has 15 amino acids. This CDR3 is CASSEIGFGVPEAFF. The CDR3 DNA reads TGTGCCAGCAGTGAAATCGGGTTCGGGGTACCTGAAGCTTTCTTT.

This chain links TRBV20-1 with TRBJ1-1; TRBD1 agrees at 7 bases. V lost 4 bases and J lost 1; bases outside the gene matches: 9. This CDR3 region has 15 residues. The germline V gene encodes CDR1 DFQATT and CDR2 SNEGSKA (reference sequence). The CDR3 loop reads CSAIDLTGANTEAFF. CDR3 nucleotide sequence: TGCAGTGCTATTGACTTAACAGGGGCGAACACTGAAGCTTTCTTT.